Here is one T cell receptor (beta chain) with its context. Its antigen remains unidentified. TCRdb independently ran MiXCR on the RT-PCR reads; one entry per CDR3 protein. In the table there are roughly 200 distinct CDR3 sequences, 50% of which are singletons. The CDR3 consists of 16 residues. V was shortened by 7 bases and J by 3 bases, with 19 bases between the two germline ends. This sample stems from a study of yellow fever vaccine responses in identical twins. Whole-study results and caveats: After vaccination, twins' T cell response reportedly seemed partly convergent, partly personalized.

The TCR was taken from a female donor who received the yellow fever vaccine. The source was T cells from blood (PBMCs), unsorted or a sorted subset (not recorded which), collected before or after yellow fever vaccination (not recorded which). The gene calls are TRBV12-3 or TRBV12-4 and TRBJ1-3; weak D call: TRBD1 (5 bases). The CDR3 sequence: CASKESAGEYGNTIYF. The CDR3 DNA reads TGTGCCAGCAAGGAGTCGGCGGGGGAGTATGGAAACACCATATATTTT.